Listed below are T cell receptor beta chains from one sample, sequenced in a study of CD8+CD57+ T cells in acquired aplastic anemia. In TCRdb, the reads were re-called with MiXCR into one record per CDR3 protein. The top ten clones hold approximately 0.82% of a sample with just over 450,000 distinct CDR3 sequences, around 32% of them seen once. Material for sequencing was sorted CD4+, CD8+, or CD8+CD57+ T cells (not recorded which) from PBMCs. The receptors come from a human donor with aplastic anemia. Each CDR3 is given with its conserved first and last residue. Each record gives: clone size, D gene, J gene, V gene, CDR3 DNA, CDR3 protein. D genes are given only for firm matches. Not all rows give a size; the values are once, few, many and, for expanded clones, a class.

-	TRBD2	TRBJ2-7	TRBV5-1	TGCGCCAGCAGCTTGGCGGCTAGCGGACCTATCGAGCAGTACTTC	CASSLAASGPIEQYF
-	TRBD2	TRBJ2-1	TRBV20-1	TGCAGTGCTAGGAGGGCGGGAGGATACAATGAGCAGTTCTTC	CSARRAGGYNEQFF
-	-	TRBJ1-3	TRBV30	TGTGCCTGGAGTGTAAATCGGGGGTCTGGAAACACCATATATTTT	CAWSVNRGSGNTIYF
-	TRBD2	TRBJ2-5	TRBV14	TGTGCCATCAGCCTGCGGACTAGCGGGAGGGCCCAGGAGACCCAGTACTTC	CAISLRTSGRAQETQYF
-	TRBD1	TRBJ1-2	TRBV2	TGTGCCAGCAGTTCACCGGGACAGGGGACATCTGGAAACACCTTC	CASSSPGQGTSGNTF
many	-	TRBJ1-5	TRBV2	TGTGCCAGCAGGTGGGGGAGCGGTCAGCCCCAGCATTTT	CASRWGSGQPQHF
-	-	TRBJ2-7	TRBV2	TGTGCCAGCAGTTCGACCAGGGGTGTTCCCTACGAGCAGTACTTC	CASSSTRGVPYEQYF
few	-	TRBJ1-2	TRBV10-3	TGTGCCATCAGTGAGTCGGTGGGAGGGGGCTACACCTTC	CAISESVGGGYTF
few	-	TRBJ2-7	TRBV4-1	TGCGCCAGCAGCGGCGGGGAGCTTGGCGAGCAGTACTTC	CASSGGELGEQYF
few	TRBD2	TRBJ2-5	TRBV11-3	TGTGCCAGCAGCTTAGGACTAGCGGGGGCCCGTGAGACCCAGTACTTC	CASSLGLAGARETQYF
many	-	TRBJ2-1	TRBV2	TGTGCCAGCCGCGGGACTCTCGGCAATGAGCAGTTCTTC	CASRGTLGNEQFF
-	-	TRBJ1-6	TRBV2	TGTGCCAGCAGTGGGACGGCTACCGGGGAGGGTTCACCCCTCCACTTT	CASSGTATGEGSPLHF
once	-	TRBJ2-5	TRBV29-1	TGCAGCGTTGTGAACAGGGCTCCGACGTTGGCGGAGACCCAGTACTTC	CSVVNRAPTLAETQYF
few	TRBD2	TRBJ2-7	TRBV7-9	TGTGCCAGCAGCTTACAGGGAGGGGCCTCCTACGAGCAGTACTTC	CASSLQGGASYEQYF
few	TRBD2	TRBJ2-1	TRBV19	TGTGCCAGTAGTCCCACGGGGGGGGGCAATGAGCAGTTCTTC	CASSPTGGGNEQFF
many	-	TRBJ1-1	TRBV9	TGTGCCAGCAGCCGCGCACCGATGAACACTGAAGCTTTCTTT	CASSRAPMNTEAFF
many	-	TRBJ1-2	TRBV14	TGTGCCAGCAGCATCACAGGGATAGGAGGCTACACCTTC	CASSITGIGGYTF
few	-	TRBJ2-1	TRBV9	TGTGCCAGCAGCGTAGATCTGGGAGATGAGCAGTTCTTC	CASSVDLGDEQFF
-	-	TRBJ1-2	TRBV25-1	TGTGCCAGCAGTGTGAGCAGTGTGAACTATGGCTACACCTTC	CASSVSSVNYGYTF
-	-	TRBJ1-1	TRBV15	TGTGCCACCAGCAGTCCGTGGGACACTGAAGCTTTCTTT	CATSSPWDTEAFF
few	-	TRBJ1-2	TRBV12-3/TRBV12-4	TGTGCCAGCAGTTTTGGGACATTTAACTATGGCTACACCTTC	CASSFGTFNYGYTF
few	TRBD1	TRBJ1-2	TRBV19	TGTGCCAGTAGTACCCGGGACAGCAACTACTATGGCTACACCTTC	CASSTRDSNYYGYTF
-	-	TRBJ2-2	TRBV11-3	TGTGCCAGCAGCCTGTCGCTTGGCGGCACCGGGGAGCTGTTTTTT	CASSLSLGGTGELFF
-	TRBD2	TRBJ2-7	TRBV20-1	TGCAGTGCTAGAGAGGCGGAGCGGGGGGTCTTAGAGCAGTACTTC	CSAREAERGVLEQYF
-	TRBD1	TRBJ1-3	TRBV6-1	TGTGCCAGCAGACCGGGACAGGGACTAGGTGCAGGAGGAAACACCATATATTTT	CASRPGQGLGAGGNTIYF
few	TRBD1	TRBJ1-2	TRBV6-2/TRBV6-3	TGTGCCAGCACGCCGACAGGGGGCGGGCATGGCTACACCTTC	CASTPTGGGHGYTF
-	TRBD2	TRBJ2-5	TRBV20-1	TGCAGTGCGGTCAGGACTAGCGGGGAGACCCAGTACTTC	CSAVRTSGETQYF
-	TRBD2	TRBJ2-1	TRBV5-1	TGCGCCAGCAGCTTGATTTTAGCGGGAGAAATTGGGAATGAGCAGTTCTTC	CASSLILAGEIGNEQFF
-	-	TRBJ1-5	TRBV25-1	TGTGCCAGCGGTTCGACAGGAGTCGATCAGCCTCAGCATTTT	CASGSTGVDQPQHF
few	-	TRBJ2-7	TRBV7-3	TGTGCCAGCAGCTTAAGACCCCTTGAGCGGAGGACCTACGAGCAGTACTTC	CASSLRPLERRTYEQYF
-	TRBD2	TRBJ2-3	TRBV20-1	TGCAGTGGAGCGGGAGCTAACACAGATACGCAGTATTTT	CSGAGANTDTQYF
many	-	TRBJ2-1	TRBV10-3	TGTGCCACCCCACTTAGGTTCTTC	CATPLRFF
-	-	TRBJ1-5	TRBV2	TGTGCCAGCAGTCCTACTACAGGGACCGGCCAGCCCCAGCATTTT	CASSPTTGTGQPQHF
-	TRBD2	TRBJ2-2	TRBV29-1	TGCAGCGTCGAGCGGGGGGGCCTCACCGAGGAGCTGTTTTTT	CSVERGGLTEELFF
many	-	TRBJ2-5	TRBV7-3	TGTGCCAGCAGCTTAACGGTGTTGGGGGCCCAAGAGACCCAGTACTTC	CASSLTVLGAQETQYF
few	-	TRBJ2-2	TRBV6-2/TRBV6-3	TGTGCCAGCAGGTATTTAACCGGGACCGGCCCGTCTATCGGGGAGCTGTTTTTT	CASRYLTGTGPSIGELFF
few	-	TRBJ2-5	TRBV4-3	TGCGCCAGCAGCCAAGATGCCCTAGCATTGGGGACCCAGTACTTC	CASSQDALALGTQYF
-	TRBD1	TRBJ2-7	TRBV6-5	TGTGCCAGCAGTTACGGGACAGGGGGCAGCGAGCAGTACTTC	CASSYGTGGSEQYF
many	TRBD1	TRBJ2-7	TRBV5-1	TGCGCCAGCAGCTTTGAGGGGGCGAGCAACGAGCAGTACTTC	CASSFEGASNEQYF
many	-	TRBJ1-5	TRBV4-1	TGCGCCAGCAGCCAAGGGCAGACGAGCAATCAGCCCCAGCATTTT	CASSQGQTSNQPQHF
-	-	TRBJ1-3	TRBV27	TGTGCCAGCAGTTCACGGCCTACCTCTGGAAACACCATATATTTT	CASSSRPTSGNTIYF
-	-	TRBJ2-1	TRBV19	TGTGCCAGTAGTATTGTTGCGGCGCCCTACAATGAGCAGTTCTTC	CASSIVAAPYNEQFF